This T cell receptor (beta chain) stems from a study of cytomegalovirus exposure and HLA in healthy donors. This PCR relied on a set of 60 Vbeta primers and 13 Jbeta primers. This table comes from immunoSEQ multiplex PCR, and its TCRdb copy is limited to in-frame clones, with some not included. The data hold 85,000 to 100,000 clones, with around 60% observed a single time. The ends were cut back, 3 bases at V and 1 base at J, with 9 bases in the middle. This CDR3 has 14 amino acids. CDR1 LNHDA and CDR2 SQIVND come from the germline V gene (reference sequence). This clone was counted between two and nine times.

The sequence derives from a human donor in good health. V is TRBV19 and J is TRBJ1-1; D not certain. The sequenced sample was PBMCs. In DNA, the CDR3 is TGTGCCAGTAGTATCTATGCAGGGAACACTGAAGCTTTCTTT. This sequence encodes CASSIYAGNTEAFF.